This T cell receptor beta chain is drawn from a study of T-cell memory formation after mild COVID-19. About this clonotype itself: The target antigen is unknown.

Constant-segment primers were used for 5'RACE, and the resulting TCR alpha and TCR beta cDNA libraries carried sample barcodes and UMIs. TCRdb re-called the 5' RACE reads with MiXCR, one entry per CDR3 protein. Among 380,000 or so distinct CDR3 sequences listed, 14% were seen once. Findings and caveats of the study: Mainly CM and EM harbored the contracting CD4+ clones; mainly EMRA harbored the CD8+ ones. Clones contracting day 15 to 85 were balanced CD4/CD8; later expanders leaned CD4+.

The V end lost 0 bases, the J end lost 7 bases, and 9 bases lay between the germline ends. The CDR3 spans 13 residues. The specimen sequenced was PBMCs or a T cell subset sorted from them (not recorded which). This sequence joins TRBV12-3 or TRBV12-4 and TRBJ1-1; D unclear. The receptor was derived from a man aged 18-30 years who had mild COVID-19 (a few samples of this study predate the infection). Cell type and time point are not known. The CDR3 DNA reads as TGTGCCAGCAGTTTAGCTCGGGGATTTGAAGCTTTCTTT. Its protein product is CASSLARGFEAFF.